This T cell receptor (beta chain) was found in a study of control samples from healthy donors and cancer patients. Clones were sequenced by immunoSEQ multiplex PCR, and TCRdb holds only the in-frame ones, with some missing. The profile shows around 83,000 clones, more than 85% of them singletons. V was trimmed by 2 bases and J by 6 bases, leaving 6 bases between them. The CDR3 is 12 amino acids. This clonotype was obtained from a woman between 35 and 50 years old with lung cancer. Sequenced input: PBMCs. The gene calls are TRBV23-1 and TRBJ2-3; tentative D call: TRBD2 (6 bases). TRBV23-1 is placed among ORFs of uncertain function. This CDR3 is CASSQGGDTQYF. In nucleotides, the CDR3 is TGCGCCAGCAGTCAAGGGGGGGATACGCAGTATTTT.